These T cell receptor beta chains were read from a single sample in a study of T cell repertoires in cytomegalovirus infection. TCRdb ran MiXCR on the reads and lists one entry per CDR3 protein. The sample has roughly 230,000 distinct CDR3 sequences, about 15% seen once. Material for sequencing was CD8+ T cells from PBMCs. Receptors originate from a human donor in good health (CMV status not recorded). Some clones in this sample may be carry-over from other donors' samples. Both conserved end residues are part of each CDR3. The D gene is left open where the match is weak. Clone size is shown for a subset of rows, as once, few, many or a class of expanded clone.

TGCAGTGCTAGACGGGCTAGCGGGGGGCCGTGGGTCTACAATGAGCAGTTCTTC	CSARRASGGPWVYNEQFF	TRBD2	NA	TRBV20-1	TRBJ2-1
TGTGCCAGCAGCCCGAGTCAGGGATATGAGACCTACGAGCAGTACTTC	CASSPSQGYETYEQYF	NA	few	TRBV7-9	TRBJ2-7
TGTGCCAGCAGTGAAAACGGACAGTTCTACTCTGGAAACACCATATATTTT	CASSENGQFYSGNTIYF	NA	few	TRBV25-1	TRBJ1-3
TGCAGTGCTAGCCCTTTAATAGCGGGAGAGCAAGAGACCCAGTACTTC	CSASPLIAGEQETQYF	TRBD2	few	TRBV20-1	TRBJ2-5
TGTGCCAGCAGATTAGGGGCCCTGAACACTGAAGCTTTCTTT	CASRLGALNTEAFF	NA	many	TRBV6-1	TRBJ1-1
TGTGCCAGCAGTGAGGACAAGAACACTGAAGCTTTCTTT	CASSEDKNTEAFF	NA	many	TRBV2	TRBJ1-1
TGTGCTAGTGGTTCTTCCGGAATGACAGGGCCCGATGAAAAACTGTTTTTT	CASGSSGMTGPDEKLFF	TRBD1	many	TRBV12-5	TRBJ1-4
TGTGCCAGCAGTTACTTGACAGATTTGAACACTGAAGCTTTCTTT	CASSYLTDLNTEAFF	NA	NA	TRBV6-2/TRBV6-3	TRBJ1-1
TGTGCCAGCAGCTCCTACACGTACGAGCAGTACTTC	CASSSYTYEQYF	NA	many	TRBV7-9	TRBJ2-7
TGTGCCAGCAGTGAGACGAAGAGGGGAGCTAACTATGGCTACACCTTC	CASSETKRGANYGYTF	NA	once	TRBV2	TRBJ1-2
TGTGCCAGCAGTTTACAGGGATATAATGAAAAACTGTTTTTT	CASSLQGYNEKLFF	NA	few	TRBV27	TRBJ1-4
TGCGCCAGCAGCTTGGCCCCAACAGGGGGTGGCACTGAAGCTTTCTTT	CASSLAPTGGGTEAFF	TRBD1	NA	TRBV5-1	TRBJ1-1
TGTGCCGTGGGGACAGGTCCATTGAATCAGCCCCAGCATTTT	CAVGTGPLNQPQHF	TRBD1	NA	TRBV12-3/TRBV12-4	TRBJ1-5
TGTGCCAGCGCGGGGGCACGGGACAATGAGCAGTTCTTC	CASAGARDNEQFF	NA	few	TRBV5-4	TRBJ2-1
TGTGCCAGCACCTGGACAGTGAACACTGAAGCTTTCTTT	CASTWTVNTEAFF	NA	many	TRBV6-2/TRBV6-3	TRBJ1-1
TGCAGTGCTCGCGCCCGACATACTAGCTCCTACGAGCAGTACTTC	CSARARHTSSYEQYF	NA	few	TRBV20-1	TRBJ2-7
TGCAGTGCTAGGGGCTCCGGGACAGGGGGCCTCGAGCAGTACTTC	CSARGSGTGGLEQYF	TRBD1	few	TRBV20-1	TRBJ2-7
TGTGCCAGCAGATCGCCCGGGTCCGGAGTTGGAGATACGCAGTATTTT	CASRSPGSGVGDTQYF	NA	NA	TRBV6-2/TRBV6-3	TRBJ2-3
TGTGCCAGCAGTACGGGACAGCTCTACGAGCAGTACTTC	CASSTGQLYEQYF	TRBD1	few	TRBV6-6	TRBJ2-7
TGTGCCAGCAGTTTACGGGGGTATGTCACTGAAGCTTTCTTT	CASSLRGYVTEAFF	NA	NA	TRBV28	TRBJ1-1
TGCAGTGCTAGATTTTGGGAGGCTGAAGCTTTCTTT	CSARFWEAEAFF	NA	few	TRBV20-1	TRBJ1-1
TGCAGTGCTAGAGTTATCCAGGGGAAAATAGGGGATACCGGGGAGCTGTTTTTT	CSARVIQGKIGDTGELFF	NA	few	TRBV20-1	TRBJ2-2
TGTGCCAGCAGCGGATCGACAGGATCCCAGTACTTC	CASSGSTGSQYF	NA	NA	TRBV5-6	TRBJ2-5
TGTGCCAGCAGTTTAGCGGGAAGGCAGACGAACACCGGGGAGCTGTTTTTT	CASSLAGRQTNTGELFF	NA	many	TRBV12-3/TRBV12-4	TRBJ2-2
TGTGTCCATTGCGATGGGGCAGGAGGTTCACCCCTCCACTTT	CVHCDGAGGSPLHF	NA	few	TRBV28	TRBJ1-6
TGTGCCAGCAGTTACGGGCGGGGGGGATACAATGAGCAGTTCTTC	CASSYGRGGYNEQFF	TRBD2	few	TRBV6-6	TRBJ2-1
TGTGCCAGCAGCTTACCTAGCCGAAGCACTAGCGGGGGTTCCTTCACAGATACGCAGTATTTT	CASSLPSRSTSGGSFTDTQYF	TRBD2	many	TRBV7-6	TRBJ2-3
TGTGCCAGCAGCCCTCCCCATGAAAAACTGTTTTTT	CASSPPHEKLFF	NA	few	TRBV7-9	TRBJ1-4
TGCAGCGTTGGGTCAGTGAACACTGAAGCTTTCTTT	CSVGSVNTEAFF	NA	NA	TRBV29-1	TRBJ1-1
TGTGCCAGCAGTCCCACTGAGGGACAGGGGGCAGATACGCAGTATTTT	CASSPTEGQGADTQYF	TRBD1	many	TRBV4-2	TRBJ2-3
TGTGCTAGTGGTATGACAGGTTACGAGCAGTACTTC	CASGMTGYEQYF	NA	few	TRBV12-5	TRBJ2-7
TGTGCCAGCAGCTTTCAGGCCCTGGGGACCCAGTACTTC	CASSFQALGTQYF	NA	few	TRBV5-6	TRBJ2-5
TGTGCCAGCAGTTTACAACTAGCGGGGCCCTACAATGAGCAGTTCTTC	CASSLQLAGPYNEQFF	TRBD2	NA	TRBV27	TRBJ2-1
TGTGCCAGCAGCAGCAGTCATGAGCAGTTCTTC	CASSSSHEQFF	NA	few	TRBV13	TRBJ2-1
TGTGCCAGCAGTTACCCCAGGACAGGGGCACACACTGAAGCTTTCTTT	CASSYPRTGAHTEAFF	TRBD1	NA	TRBV6-6	TRBJ1-1
TGTGCCAGCAGCTTCTCTTGGGAGACCCAGTACTTC	CASSFSWETQYF	NA	NA	TRBV7-9	TRBJ2-5
TGTGCCAGCAGTCGGACAGGGTATGAAAAACTGTTTTTT	CASSRTGYEKLFF	TRBD1	many	TRBV12-3/TRBV12-4	TRBJ1-4
TGCAGCGTTGTTTGGGGAGCCTACGAGCAGTACTTC	CSVVWGAYEQYF	NA	NA	TRBV29-1	TRBJ2-7
TGTGCCAGCAGCTTAGGCGGGGTTTCTACTTCCGAGACCCAGTACTTC	CASSLGGVSTSETQYF	NA	NA	TRBV7-9	TRBJ2-5
TGTGCCATCAGAAGGACAGGGGAGGATCAGCCCCAGCATTTT	CAIRRTGEDQPQHF	TRBD1	NA	TRBV10-3	TRBJ1-5
TGCGCCAGCAGCTCGGGACAGGCCCGCACAGATACGCAGTATTTT	CASSSGQARTDTQYF	TRBD1	few	TRBV5-1	TRBJ2-3
TGTGCCAGCAGTTACGGCACTACCACAGATACGCAGTATTTT	CASSYGTTTDTQYF	NA	NA	TRBV6-2/TRBV6-3	TRBJ2-3
TGTGCCAGCCGTATCCGGATGGATACGCAGTATTTT	CASRIRMDTQYF	NA	few	TRBV2	TRBJ2-3
TGTGCCAGCAGCTACACTTCTGACAGGACCAAAAACATTCAGTACTTC	CASSYTSDRTKNIQYF	NA	NA	TRBV11-2	TRBJ2-4
TGTGCCAGCAGCTCGGTGCCAGAACCTACCGGGGAGCTGTTTTTT	CASSSVPEPTGELFF	NA	many	TRBV6-8	TRBJ2-2
TGTGCCAGCAGCTTCGGATACTCCTACGAGCAGTACTTC	CASSFGYSYEQYF	NA	many	TRBV5-5	TRBJ2-7
TGTGCCAGTAGGAGGGACAGGAACACTGAAGCTTTCTTT	CASRRDRNTEAFF	TRBD1	NA	TRBV19	TRBJ1-1
TGTGCCAGCCAAAGGTCGTCGGGGGACTATGGCTACACCTTC	CASQRSSGDYGYTF	NA	few	TRBV6-4	TRBJ1-2
TGTGCCAGCAGCCCACCGCGGGACACCTGGGCCTACGAGCAGTACTTC	CASSPPRDTWAYEQYF	NA	many	TRBV7-8	TRBJ2-7
TGTGCTGGCGCGGACACTGAATACAATGAGCAGTTCTTC	CAGADTEYNEQFF	NA	many	TRBV6-1	TRBJ2-1
TGTGCCAGCAGCCAAGACGGGATTGGAAACACCATATATTTT	CASSQDGIGNTIYF	NA	many	TRBV7-6	TRBJ1-3
TGTGCCAGCAGCTTAAGTCCAGTGTCCACCCCGGGGTATTTT	CASSLSPVSTPGYF	NA	many	TRBV7-9	TRBJ2-3
TGTGCCAGCAGGGCTGACGCAGATTCGCAGTATTTT	CASRADADSQYF	NA	NA	TRBV2	TRBJ2-3
TGCGCCAGCAGAGGCCGTACTAGCGGGGGGGCCACGGATACGCAGTATTTT	CASRGRTSGGATDTQYF	TRBD2	few	TRBV5-1	TRBJ2-3
TGTGCTAGCAGCACAAACCTCATAGACAATGAGCAGTTCTTC	CASSTNLIDNEQFF	NA	few	TRBV7-7	TRBJ2-1